The TCR beta chain under discussion was sequenced for a study of blood T cell repertoires in COVID-19. Assay used: immunoSEQ multiplex PCR; TCRdb lists only in-frame clones, some missing. The sample lists 250,000 to 300,000 clones; 85% to 90% were seen once. Grouping used clinical history reported by participants in a survey and questionnaire. Two negative PCRs, clearance, or symptom resolution had been documented for recovered Cohort 3 donors. The germline CDR1 and CDR2 sequences are SGHDN and FVKESK. This CDR3 is 17 amino acids long. Trimming removed 1 base from V and 9 bases from J; junction bases left unmatched: 10. This clone was observed a single time.

This clonotype originated in a woman aged 55-70 years who had recovered from COVID-19. The sequenced sample was PBMCs or T cells enriched from blood (not recorded which). The V and J genes are TRBV14 and TRBJ2-1; 12 positions match TRBD2. The chain's CDR3 is CASSQAMTSGSIGEQFF. Here the CDR3 DNA reads TGTGCCAGCAGCCAAGCCATGACTAGCGGGAGTATAGGTGAGCAGTTCTTC.